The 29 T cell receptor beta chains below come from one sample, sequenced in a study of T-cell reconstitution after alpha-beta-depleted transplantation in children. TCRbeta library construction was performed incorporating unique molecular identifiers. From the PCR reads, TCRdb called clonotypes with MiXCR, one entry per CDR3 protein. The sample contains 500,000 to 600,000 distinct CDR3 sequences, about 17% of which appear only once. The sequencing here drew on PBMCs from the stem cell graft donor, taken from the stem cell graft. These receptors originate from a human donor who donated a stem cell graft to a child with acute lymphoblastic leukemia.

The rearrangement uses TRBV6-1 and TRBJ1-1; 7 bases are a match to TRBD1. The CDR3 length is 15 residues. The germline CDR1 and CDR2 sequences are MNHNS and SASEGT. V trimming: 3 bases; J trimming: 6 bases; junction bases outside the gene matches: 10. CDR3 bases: TGTGCCAGCAGTGAGATCTGGGGGCAGGGGGCTGAAGCTTTCTTT. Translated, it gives CASSEIWGQGAEAFF.

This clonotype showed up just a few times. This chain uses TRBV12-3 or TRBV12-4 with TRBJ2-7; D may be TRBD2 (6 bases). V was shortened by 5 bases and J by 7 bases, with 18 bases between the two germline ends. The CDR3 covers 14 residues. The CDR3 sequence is CASSDWGEGREQYF. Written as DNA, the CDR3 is TGTGCCAGCAGTGATTGGGGGGAAGGGAGGGAGCAGTACTTC.

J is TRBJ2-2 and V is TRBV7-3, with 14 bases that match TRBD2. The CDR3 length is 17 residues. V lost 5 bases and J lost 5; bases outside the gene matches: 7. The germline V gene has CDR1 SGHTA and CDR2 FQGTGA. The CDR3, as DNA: TGTGCCAGCAGCGGAACCGGACTAGCGGGAGGTACCGGGGAGCTGTTTTTT. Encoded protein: CASSGTGLAGGTGELFF.

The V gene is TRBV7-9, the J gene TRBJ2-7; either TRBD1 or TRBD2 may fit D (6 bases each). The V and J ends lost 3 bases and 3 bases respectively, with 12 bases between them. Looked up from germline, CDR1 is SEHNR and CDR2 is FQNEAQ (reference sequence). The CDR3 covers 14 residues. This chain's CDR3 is CASSLGGGNYEQYF. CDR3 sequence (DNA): TGTGCCAGCAGCTTGGGGGGCGGGAACTACGAGCAGTACTTC.

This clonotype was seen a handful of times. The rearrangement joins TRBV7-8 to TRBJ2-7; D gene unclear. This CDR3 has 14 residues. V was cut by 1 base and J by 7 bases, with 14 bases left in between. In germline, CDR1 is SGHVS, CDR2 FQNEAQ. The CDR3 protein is CASSLVSPGVEQYF. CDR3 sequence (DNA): TGTGCCAGCAGCTTAGTATCCCCTGGCGTGGAGCAGTACTTC.

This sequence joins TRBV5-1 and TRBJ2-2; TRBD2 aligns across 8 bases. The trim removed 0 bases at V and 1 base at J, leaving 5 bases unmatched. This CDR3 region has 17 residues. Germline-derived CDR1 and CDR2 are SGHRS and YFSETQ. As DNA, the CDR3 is TGCGCCAGCAGCTTGGCTAGCGGGTTCCAGAACACCGGGGAGCTGTTTTTT. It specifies CASSLASGFQNTGELFF.

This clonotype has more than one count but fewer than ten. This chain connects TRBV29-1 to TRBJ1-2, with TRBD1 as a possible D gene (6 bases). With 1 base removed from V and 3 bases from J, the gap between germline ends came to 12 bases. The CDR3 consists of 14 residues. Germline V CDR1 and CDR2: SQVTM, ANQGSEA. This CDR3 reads CSVEAPGEYYGYTF. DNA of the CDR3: TGCAGCGTTGAAGCGCCAGGGGAATACTATGGCTACACCTTC.

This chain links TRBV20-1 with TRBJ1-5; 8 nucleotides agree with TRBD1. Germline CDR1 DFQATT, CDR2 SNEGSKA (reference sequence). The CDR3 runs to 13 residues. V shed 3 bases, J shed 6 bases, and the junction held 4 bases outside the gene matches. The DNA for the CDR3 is TGCAGTGCTAGCCAGGGGGCCCGTCAGCCCCAGCATTTT. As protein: CSASQGARQPQHF.

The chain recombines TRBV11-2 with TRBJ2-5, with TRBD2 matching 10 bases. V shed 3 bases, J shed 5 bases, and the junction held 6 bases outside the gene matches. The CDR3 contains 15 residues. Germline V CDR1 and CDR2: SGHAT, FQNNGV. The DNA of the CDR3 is TGTGCCAGCAGCTTGGAACTAGCGGGAAGGGAGACCCAGTACTTC. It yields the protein CASSLELAGRETQYF.

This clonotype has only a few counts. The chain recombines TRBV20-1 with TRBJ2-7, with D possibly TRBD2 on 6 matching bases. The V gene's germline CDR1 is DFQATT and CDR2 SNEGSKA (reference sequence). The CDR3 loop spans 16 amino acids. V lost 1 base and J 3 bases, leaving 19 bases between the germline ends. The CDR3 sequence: CSARAARESHGYEQYF. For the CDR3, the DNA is TGCAGTGCTAGAGCCGCTCGGGAGTCCCATGGCTACGAGCAGTACTTC.

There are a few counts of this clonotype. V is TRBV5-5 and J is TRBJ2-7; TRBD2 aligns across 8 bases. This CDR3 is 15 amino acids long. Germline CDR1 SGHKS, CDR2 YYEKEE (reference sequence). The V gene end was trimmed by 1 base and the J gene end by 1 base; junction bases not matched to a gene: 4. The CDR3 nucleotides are TGTGCCAGCAGCTTGAGACTAGCGCTTTCCTACGAGCAGTACTTC. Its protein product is CASSLRLALSYEQYF. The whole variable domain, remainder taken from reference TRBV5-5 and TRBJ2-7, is DAGVTQSPTHLIKTRGQQVTLRCSPISGHKSVSWYQQVLGQGPQFIFQYYEKEERGRGNFPDRFSARQFPNYSSELNVNALLLGDSALYLCASSLRLALSYEQYFGPGTRLTVT.

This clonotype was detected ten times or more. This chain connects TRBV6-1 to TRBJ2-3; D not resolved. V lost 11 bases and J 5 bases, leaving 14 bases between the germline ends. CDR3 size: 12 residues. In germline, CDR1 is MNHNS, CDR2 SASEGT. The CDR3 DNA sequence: TGTGCCCTCCCGGAAAAGGGAGATACGCAGTATTTT. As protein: CALPEKGDTQYF.

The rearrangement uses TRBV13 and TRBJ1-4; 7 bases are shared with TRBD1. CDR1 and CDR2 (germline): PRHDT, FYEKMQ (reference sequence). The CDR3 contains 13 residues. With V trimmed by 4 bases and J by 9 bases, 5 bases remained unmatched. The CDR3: CASSSPGQQKLFF. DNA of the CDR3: TGTGCCAGCAGCTCCCCGGGACAGCAAAAACTGTTTTTT. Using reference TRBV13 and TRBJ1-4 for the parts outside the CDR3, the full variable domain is AAGVIQSPRHLIKEKRETATLKCYPIPRHDTVYWYQQGPGQDPQFLISFYEKMQSDKGSIPDRFSAQQFSDYHSELNMSSLELGDSALYFCASSSPGQQKLFFGSGTQLSVL.

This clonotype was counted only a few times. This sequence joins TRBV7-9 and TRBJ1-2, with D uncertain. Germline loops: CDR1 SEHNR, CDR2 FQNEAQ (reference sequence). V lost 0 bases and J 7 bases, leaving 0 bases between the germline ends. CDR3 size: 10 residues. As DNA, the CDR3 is TGTGCCAGCAGCTTAGCTGGCTACACCTTC. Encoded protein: CASSLAGYTF.

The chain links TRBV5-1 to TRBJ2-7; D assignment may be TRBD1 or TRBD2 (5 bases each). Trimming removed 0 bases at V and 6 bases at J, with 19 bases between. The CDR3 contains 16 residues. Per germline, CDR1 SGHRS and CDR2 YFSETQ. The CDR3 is CASSLDFPWGSGEQYF. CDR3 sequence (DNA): TGCGCCAGCAGCTTGGACTTCCCTTGGGGCAGCGGCGAGCAGTACTTC.

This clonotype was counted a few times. CDR3 DNA: TGTGCCACCAGTGTAACCCTAGCGGGATACAATGAGCAGTTCTTC. Its translation is CATSVTLAGYNEQFF. This chain uses TRBV24-1 with TRBJ2-1; 9 bases line up with TRBD2. V gave up 5 bases and J gave up 4 bases; unmatched junction bases: 5. Germline values: CDR1 KGHDR, CDR2 SFDVKD. This CDR3 is 15 amino acids long.

CDR3 protein: CASSLLRDQETQYF. Here the CDR3 DNA reads TGTGCCAGCAGCTTACTCCGAGACCAAGAGACCCAGTACTTC. J is TRBJ2-5 and V is TRBV7-9, with D hard to call. V was pared by 2 bases and J by 0 bases, with 7 bases between. Per the germline V gene, CDR1 is SEHNR and CDR2 is FQNEAQ (reference sequence). The length of the CDR3 is 14 residues. Full variable domain (missing parts from reference TRBV7-9 and TRBJ2-5): DTGVSQNPRHKITKRGQNVTFRCDPISEHNRLYWYRQTLGQGPEFLTYFQNEAQLEKSRLLSDRFSAERPKGSFSTLEIQRTEQGDSAMYLCASSLLRDQETQYFGPGTRLLVL.

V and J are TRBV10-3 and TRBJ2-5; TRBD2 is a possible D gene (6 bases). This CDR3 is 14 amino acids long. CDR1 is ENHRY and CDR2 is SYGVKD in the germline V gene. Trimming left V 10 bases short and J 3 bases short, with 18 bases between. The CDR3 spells CATQPGTGEETQYF. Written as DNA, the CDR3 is TGTGCCACCCAGCCGGGGACTGGCGAAGAGACCCAGTACTTC.

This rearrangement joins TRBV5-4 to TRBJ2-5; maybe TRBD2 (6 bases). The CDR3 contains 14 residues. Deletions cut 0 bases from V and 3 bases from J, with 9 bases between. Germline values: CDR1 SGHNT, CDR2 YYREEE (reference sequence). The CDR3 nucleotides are TGTGCCAGCAGCTTGGCCCCGGGAGAAGAGACCCAGTACTTC. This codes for CASSLAPGEETQYF.

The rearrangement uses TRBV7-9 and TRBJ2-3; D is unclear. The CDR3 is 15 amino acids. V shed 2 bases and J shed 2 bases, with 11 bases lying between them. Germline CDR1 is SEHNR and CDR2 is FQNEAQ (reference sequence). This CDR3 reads CASSLSGSTTDTQYF. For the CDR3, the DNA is TGTGCCAGCAGCTTAAGTGGGTCTACCACAGATACGCAGTATTTT.

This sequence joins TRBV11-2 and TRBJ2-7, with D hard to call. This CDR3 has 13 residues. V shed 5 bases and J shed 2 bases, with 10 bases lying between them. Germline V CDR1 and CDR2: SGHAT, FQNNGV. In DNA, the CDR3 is TGTGCCAGCAGCGCCGGGCCTACCTACGAGCAGTACTTC. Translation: CASSAGPTYEQYF.

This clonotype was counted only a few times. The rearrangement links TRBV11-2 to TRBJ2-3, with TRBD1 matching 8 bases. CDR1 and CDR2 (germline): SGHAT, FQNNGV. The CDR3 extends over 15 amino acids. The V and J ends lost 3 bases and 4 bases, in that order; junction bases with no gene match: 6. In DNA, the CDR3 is TGTGCCAGCAGCTTGGGACAGGCCCGGGCAGATACGCAGTATTTT. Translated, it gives CASSLGQARADTQYF. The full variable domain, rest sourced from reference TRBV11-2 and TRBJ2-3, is EAGVAQSPRYKIIEKRQSVAFWCNPISGHATLYWYQQILGQGPKLLIQFQNNGVVDDSQLPKDRFSAERLKGVDSTLKIQPAKLEDSAVYLCASSLGQARADTQYFGPGTRLTVL.

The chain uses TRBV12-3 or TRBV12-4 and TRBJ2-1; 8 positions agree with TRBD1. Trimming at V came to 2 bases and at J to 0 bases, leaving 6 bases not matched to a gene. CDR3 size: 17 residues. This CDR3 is CASSLSPTGGSYNEQFF. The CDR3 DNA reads TGTGCCAGCAGTTTATCACCCACAGGGGGCTCCTACAATGAGCAGTTCTTC.

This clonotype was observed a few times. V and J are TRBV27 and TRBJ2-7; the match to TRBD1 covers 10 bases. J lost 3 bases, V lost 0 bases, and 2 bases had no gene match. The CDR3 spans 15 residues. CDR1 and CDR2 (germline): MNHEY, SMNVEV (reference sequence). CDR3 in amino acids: CASSLSGQGFYEQYF. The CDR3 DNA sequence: TGTGCCAGCAGTTTATCGGGACAGGGGTTCTACGAGCAGTACTTC.

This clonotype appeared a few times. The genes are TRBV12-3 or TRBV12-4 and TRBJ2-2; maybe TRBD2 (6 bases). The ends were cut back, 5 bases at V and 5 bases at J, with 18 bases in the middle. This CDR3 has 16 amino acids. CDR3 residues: CASSPRDFLVTGELFF. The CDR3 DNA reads TGTGCCAGCAGTCCCCGGGACTTCTTGGTAACCGGGGAGCTGTTTTTT.

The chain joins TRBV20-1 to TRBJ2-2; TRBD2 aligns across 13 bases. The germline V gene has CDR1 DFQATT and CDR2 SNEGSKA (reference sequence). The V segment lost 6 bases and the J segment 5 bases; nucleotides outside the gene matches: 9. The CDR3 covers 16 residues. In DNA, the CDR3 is TGCAGTGCCCACGGGCGGGGACTAGCGGGGACCGGGGAGCTGTTTTTT. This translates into CSAHGRGLAGTGELFF.

The CDR3 coding sequence is TGTGCCAGCAGTTACGGGGCCCGAGCTACAGGTGAAAAACTGTTTTTT. Protein sequence: CASSYGARATGEKLFF. The chain joins TRBV2 to TRBJ1-4; D may be TRBD1 (5 bases). Germline lookup yields CDR1 SNHLY and CDR2 FYNNEI. The V gene lost 5 bases and the J gene lost 7 bases, with 20 bases spanning the gap. This CDR3 region has 16 residues.

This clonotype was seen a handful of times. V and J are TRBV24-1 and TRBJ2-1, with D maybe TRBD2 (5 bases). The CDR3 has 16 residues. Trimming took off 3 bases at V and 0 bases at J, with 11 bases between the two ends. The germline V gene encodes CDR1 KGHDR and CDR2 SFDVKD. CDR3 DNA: TGTGCCACCAGTGATCAGAGAGGGAACTCCTACAATGAGCAGTTCTTC. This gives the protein CATSDQRGNSYNEQFF.

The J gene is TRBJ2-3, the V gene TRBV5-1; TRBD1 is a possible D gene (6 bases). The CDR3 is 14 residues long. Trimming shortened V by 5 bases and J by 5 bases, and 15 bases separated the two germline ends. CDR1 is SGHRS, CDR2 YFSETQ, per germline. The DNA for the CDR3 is TGCGCCAGCAGAACCGGGACATACGAAGATACGCAGTATTTT. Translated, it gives CASRTGTYEDTQYF.